These T cell receptor beta chains were read from a single sample in a study of identical twins. TCRdb ran MiXCR on the 5' RACE reads and lists one entry per CDR3 protein. The data show about 210,000 distinct CDR3 sequences, around 9.6% seen once. The material sequenced was memory (CD45RO+) T cells sorted from blood. Receptor source: a woman aged 18-35 years in good health. Both conserved end residues are part of each CDR3. A D gene is named only where the DNA matches it firmly. Part of the rows lack a size; the others show once, few, many or a class for expanded clones.

DNA	CDR3	V	D	length	J	size
TGTGCCAGCAGCCAAGCTAGGGCCTCAGCTGCCGGGGAGCTGTTTTTT	CASSQARASAAGELFF	TRBV3-1	.	16	TRBJ2-2	.
TGCGCCAGCAGTCTAGAGACCGGGGACAGAGGGGAGACCCAGTACTTC	CASSLETGDRGETQYF	TRBV5-1	TRBD1	16	TRBJ2-5	few
TGCAGTGCTAGAGTTGGGGAGTCGGTCAACAATGAGCAGTTCTTC	CSARVGESVNNEQFF	TRBV20-1	.	15	TRBJ2-1	.
TGTGCCAGCAGCCACCGTGTGACAGATACGCAGTATTTT	CASSHRVTDTQYF	TRBV7-2	.	13	TRBJ2-3	few
TGTGCCAGCAGCTTCGGACGTAGCTCCTACAATGAGCAGTTCTTC	CASSFGRSSYNEQFF	TRBV11-2	.	15	TRBJ2-1	few
TGTGCCAGCAGGGGGACTAGCGGGTTGTCGGTTCTCTACTTC	CASRGTSGLSVLYF	TRBV6-1	TRBD2	14	TRBJ2-5	.
TGTGCCAGCAGCCCCCACACCCACCAGGGCATCTACCCCAATGAGCAGTTCTTC	CASSPHTHQGIYPNEQFF	TRBV6-1	.	18	TRBJ2-1	.
TGTGCCAGCACCAAAGGAGGCAGGGGCATAGATACGCAGTATTTT	CASTKGGRGIDTQYF	TRBV6-1	.	15	TRBJ2-3	.
TGTGCCAGTGCCTCCCGGGACTTGAGCTACGAGCAGTACTTC	CASASRDLSYEQYF	TRBV19	.	14	TRBJ2-7	many
TGCAGTGCTAGTTCGGCAGGGACCCGAGGAGAGACCCAGTACTTC	CSASSAGTRGETQYF	TRBV20-1	.	15	TRBJ2-5	few
TGCAGTGCTAGAGCTCCCGGGACTAGCGGGAGTAATGAGCAGTTCTTC	CSARAPGTSGSNEQFF	TRBV20-1	TRBD2	16	TRBJ2-1	few
TGTGCCAGCAGCTTCGACTGGACTGGGGCCAACGTCCTGACTTTC	CASSFDWTGANVLTF	TRBV7-2	.	15	TRBJ2-6	many
TGTGCCAGCAGTTTCGGGTCACGAGCAGATACGCAGTATTTT	CASSFGSRADTQYF	TRBV2	.	14	TRBJ2-3	few
TGTGCCAGCAGCTTATATGGTAGCGGTAACACCGGGGAGCTGTTTTTT	CASSLYGSGNTGELFF	TRBV7-2	.	16	TRBJ2-2	few
TGCAGTGCCAGGACTAGCGGGGGCTCTCTTGAAGAGACCCAGTACTTC	CSARTSGGSLEETQYF	TRBV20-1	TRBD2	16	TRBJ2-5	many
TGCAGTGCTAGAGACCCGAACACTGAAGCTTTCTTT	CSARDPNTEAFF	TRBV20-1	.	12	TRBJ1-1	.
TGTGCCAGTATAGCGGGGGATAGCAATGAGCAGTTCTTC	CASIAGDSNEQFF	TRBV2	TRBD2	13	TRBJ2-1	few
TGTGCCAGCACCAGGGAGGGAAACACCATATATTTT	CASTREGNTIYF	TRBV2	.	12	TRBJ1-3	many
TGTGCCAGCAGTCAGGGACTAGCGGTTATGTACTTC	CASSQGLAVMYF	TRBV28	TRBD2	12	TRBJ2-7	many
TGTGCCAGCAGAAAAGCGGGAGGGAAAAATGAGCAGTTCTTC	CASRKAGGKNEQFF	TRBV6-2/TRBV6-3	TRBD2	14	TRBJ2-1	few
TGTGCCATGAGCCCCGGCCGCTTAGAGACCCAGTACTTC	CAMSPGRLETQYF	TRBV4-2	.	13	TRBJ2-5	.
TGCAGTGCGGCTCGAGACGACGGCAGTATATATGGCTACACCTTC	CSAARDDGSIYGYTF	TRBV20-1	.	15	TRBJ1-2	few
TGTGCCAGCAGCTTTGGGGTCTTGACTGAAGCTTTCTTT	CASSFGVLTEAFF	TRBV7-9	.	13	TRBJ1-1	many
TGTGCCAGCAGCCCGCAGGGCATCGGCTCTATGCCCCAGCATTTT	CASSPQGIGSMPQHF	TRBV2	.	15	TRBJ1-5	few
TGTGCCAGCAGCCCCCCGGGCTTGTCGAGCATTCAGTACTTC	CASSPPGLSSIQYF	TRBV7-2	.	14	TRBJ2-4	.
TGTGCCACCAGCCGGGGGAGGGGGGACACTGAAGCTTTCTTT	CATSRGRGDTEAFF	TRBV15	.	14	TRBJ1-1	.
TGTGCCAGCAGGGAACTAGCGGGAGGGCCGGTCAATGAGCAGTTCTTC	CASRELAGGPVNEQFF	TRBV6-1	TRBD2	16	TRBJ2-1	.
TGTGCCAGCAGTTCCGGTCGGACAGCCCAAGAGACCCAGTACTTC	CASSSGRTAQETQYF	TRBV6-5	.	15	TRBJ2-5	many
TGTGCCAGCAGCTTAGGAGGGGCGAAGACCCAGTACTTC	CASSLGGAKTQYF	TRBV7-6	.	13	TRBJ2-5	many
TGTGCCAGCAGCTTCTTGGTAGACCCCCGGAGCTCCTACGAGCAGTACTTC	CASSFLVDPRSSYEQYF	TRBV5-5	.	17	TRBJ2-7	.
TGTGCCAGCAGCTCCCGGGGGGGCTGGACCCAGTACTTC	CASSSRGGWTQYF	TRBV9	TRBD2	13	TRBJ2-5	few
TGTGCCACCAGTAAACTGGGACTAGCGGTGGGGGATACGCAGTATTTT	CATSKLGLAVGDTQYF	TRBV15	TRBD2	16	TRBJ2-3	few
TGTGCCAGCGGCGCGGGACTAGCGGGGGGAGGGACCCAGTACTTC	CASGAGLAGGGTQYF	TRBV7-2	TRBD2	15	TRBJ2-5	.
TGTGCCAGCAGTTCCCAGGAGGGAAAATCACCCCTCCACTTT	CASSSQEGKSPLHF	TRBV12-3/TRBV12-4	.	14	TRBJ1-6	few
TGTGCCAGCAGTGAAGGGACAGGGATGGAGACCCAGTACTTC	CASSEGTGMETQYF	TRBV2	TRBD1	14	TRBJ2-5	.
TGTGCCAGCAGCCCCCTAGGGGGGCTACAAGAGACCCAGTACTTC	CASSPLGGLQETQYF	TRBV7-3	.	15	TRBJ2-5	few
TGTGCCAGCAGCTTGCTTCCCTACCCTGGAAACACCATATATTTT	CASSLLPYPGNTIYF	TRBV11-3	.	15	TRBJ1-3	many
TGTGCCTGGAGTGGACTCTACAATGAGCAGTTCTTC	CAWSGLYNEQFF	TRBV30	.	12	TRBJ2-1	.
TGCAGTGCTAGAGCCATTCCGGGACAGGGATGGTTCTTC	CSARAIPGQGWFF	TRBV20-1	TRBD1	13	TRBJ2-1	.
TGTGCCAGCAGCCATGACGAGGCCGAGCAGTACTTC	CASSHDEAEQYF	TRBV3-1	.	12	TRBJ2-7	many
TGTGCCAGCAGCCCCGGGATCCGCCGTTGGGGGGAGACCCAGTACTTC	CASSPGIRRWGETQYF	TRBV4-2	.	16	TRBJ2-5	.
TGTGCCAGCAGGAAGGAGGGGAATGAGCAGTTCTTC	CASRKEGNEQFF	TRBV7-9	.	12	TRBJ2-1	few
TGCGCCAGCAGCCAAGTTTTAGCGGTGAACTACGAGCAGTACTTC	CASSQVLAVNYEQYF	TRBV4-1	.	15	TRBJ2-7	.
TGTGCCAGCCTGGCGGGCGTTTCGGGCGAGCAGTACTTC	CASLAGVSGEQYF	TRBV12-3/TRBV12-4	.	13	TRBJ2-7	.
TGTGCCAGCAGCTTAGGCCGACTTAACACTGAAGCTTTCTTT	CASSLGRLNTEAFF	TRBV7-2	.	14	TRBJ1-1	many
TGTGCCAGCAGCTTAGAGGGGCGGGTGAACACTGAAGCTTTCTTT	CASSLEGRVNTEAFF	TRBV7-2	.	15	TRBJ1-1	many
TGCAGCGTGTGGGGGCGGAACTCCTACGAGCAGTACTTC	CSVWGRNSYEQYF	TRBV29-1	.	13	TRBJ2-7	few